One sample yielded the 25 T cell receptor beta chains listed below, sequenced in a study of monozygotic twins with inflammatory bowel disease. Using the 5' RACE reads, TCRdb records one entry per CDR3 protein without DNA. The repertoire table contains approximately 330,000 distinct CDR3 sequences. Specimen: blood. Every receptor here comes from a human donor with ulcerative colitis or Crohn's disease, or a healthy co-twin of an affected twin (not recorded which).

This rearrangement joins TRBV5-1 to TRBJ2-1. CDR1 is SGHRS, CDR2 YFSETQ, per germline. The CDR3 has 11 amino acids. CDR3 in amino acids: CASSGDNEQFF.

The V gene is TRBV10-2, the J gene TRBJ2-1; TCRdb's D call of TRBD1 is untestable without DNA. Germline CDR1 is WSHSY and CDR2 is SAAADI. The CDR3 length is 15 residues. The CDR3 reads CASSELSRWGNEQFF.

The J gene is TRBJ1-2, the V gene TRBV7-2. The CDR3 is 15 amino acids. Germline CDR1 is SGHTA and CDR2 is FQGNSA. The CDR3 here is CASSLERITNYGYTF.

The rearrangement uses TRBV5-6 and TRBJ1-1. The CDR3 length is 15 residues. Germline V gene data show CDR1 as SGHDT and CDR2 as YYEEEE. The CDR3 sequence is CASSLGLRMNTEAFF.

The chain has TRBV7-2 and TRBJ1-2. This CDR3 is built from 15 residues. Germline V gene data show CDR1 as SGHTA and CDR2 as FQGNSA. This CDR3 reads CASSLEGTGLRGYTF.

V usage is TRBV5-1 and J usage is TRBJ2-3; lacking DNA, the TRBD2 call made by TCRdb goes unchecked. This CDR3 is built from 15 residues. CDR1 is SGHRS and CDR2 is YFSETQ in the germline V gene. The CDR3 loop is CASSLSSLFTDTQYF.

The chain's CDR3 is CASSYSNMNTEAFF. This chain connects TRBV6-6 to TRBJ1-1. The CDR3 covers 14 residues. The germline gives CDR1 MNHNY, CDR2 SVGAGI (reference sequence).

The chain joins TRBV29-1 to TRBJ1-5. This CDR3 contains 14 residues. Germline V CDR1 and CDR2: SQVTM, ANQGSEA. CDR3 sequence reads: CSVAIGDSNQPQHF.

This chain uses TRBV28 with TRBJ2-7. CDR3 size: 11 residues. CDR1 is MDHEN and CDR2 is SYDVKM in the germline V gene. The chain's CDR3 is CASRSLYEQYF.

The CDR3 sequence is CASSSVPRDRTEAFF. This chain joins TRBV14 and TRBJ1-1; lacking DNA, the TRBD1 call made by TCRdb goes unchecked. The CDR3 runs to 15 residues. Germline values: CDR1 SGHDN, CDR2 FVKESK.

The rearrangement links TRBV20-1 to TRBJ1-1; TCRdb indicates TRBD1, and absent DNA this call remains unverified. The CDR3 has 14 residues. Per germline, CDR1 DFQATT and CDR2 SNEGSKA (reference sequence). This CDR3 is CSASPRTENTEAFF.

The V gene is TRBV29-1, the J gene TRBJ2-3; TCRdb returns TRBD1, unconfirmable since there is no DNA. Germline V CDR1 and CDR2: SQVTM, ANQGSEA. The CDR3 contains 14 residues. CDR3 region: CSVEVSREPDTQYF.

The genes are TRBV5-1 and TRBJ2-3; TCRdb calls TRBD2, which cannot be checked without DNA. In germline, CDR1 is SGHRS, CDR2 YFSETQ. This CDR3 comprises 15 residues. This CDR3 is CASSEGLQGTDTQYF.

The chain joins TRBV20-1 to TRBJ1-1; TCRdb gives TRBD1 as the D gene, but with no DNA this cannot be confirmed. Germline-derived CDR1 and CDR2 are DFQATT and SNEGSKA (reference sequence). The CDR3 loop spans 16 amino acids. The CDR3 loop reads CSAEPGQILNLGEAFF.

The rearrangement uses TRBV2 and TRBJ2-1; without DNA, the TCRdb call of TRBD1 cannot be checked. The CDR3 runs to 16 residues. Germline V lookup: CDR1 SNHLY, CDR2 FYNNEI. CDR3 protein: CASSDYWDAAGNEQFF.

The chain joins TRBV5-4 to TRBJ2-7; the D call from TCRdb, TRBD1, cannot be confirmed without DNA. CDR3 length equals 13 residues. Germline lookup yields CDR1 SGHNT and CDR2 YYREEE (reference sequence). CDR3 sequence: CASSFPTGDEQYF.

The J gene is TRBJ1-4, the V gene TRBV14; with no DNA, the TCRdb D assignment of TRBD1 cannot be verified. Germline V lookup: CDR1 SGHDN, CDR2 FVKESK. The length of the CDR3 is 14 residues. Here the CDR3 reads CASGQLTGNEKLFF.

The CDR3 is CASSYGGTYNSPLHF. This chain uses TRBV7-2 with TRBJ1-6. The germline gives CDR1 SGHTA, CDR2 FQGNSA. This CDR3 has 15 residues.

CDR3 sequence: CASSDSSYGYTF. The chain combines TRBV7-9 with TRBJ1-2; TCRdb proposes TRBD1, but this gene call is untestable without DNA. CDR1 is SEHNR, CDR2 FQNEAQ, per germline (reference sequence). The CDR3 has 12 amino acids.

The chain is built from TRBV7-9 and TRBJ2-7. The germline V gene has CDR1 SEHNR and CDR2 FQNEAQ (reference sequence). The length of the CDR3 is 13 residues. The CDR3 sequence is CASSSQLTSEQYF.

The chain carries TRBV29-1 and TRBJ2-4; TCRdb designates TRBD2, a call that cannot be tested without DNA. The length of the CDR3 is 14 residues. CDR1 is SQVTM and CDR2 is ANQGSEA in the germline V gene. CDR3 protein: CSTKAGGGQNIQYF.

V and J are TRBV28 and TRBJ2-7. Germline V lookup: CDR1 MDHEN, CDR2 SYDVKM. The length of the CDR3 is 12 residues. CDR3: CASSFGRREQYF.

The chain combines TRBV6-5 with TRBJ2-5. Germline values: CDR1 MNHEY, CDR2 SVGAGI. The CDR3 extends over 14 amino acids. The chain's CDR3 is CASSYRGDQETQYF.

The CDR3 protein is CASSLGTSGRETQYF. The genes are TRBV28 and TRBJ2-5; the D gene TCRdb calls, TRBD2, cannot be checked with no DNA. Germline CDR1 is MDHEN and CDR2 is SYDVKM. The CDR3 runs to 15 residues.

The chain recombines TRBV5-1 with TRBJ2-1; TCRdb lists TRBD2, though no DNA is available to test this call. Germline assignment: CDR1 SGHRS and CDR2 YFSETQ. The CDR3 has 18 residues. The CDR3 sequence is CASSLTLAGGSRVNEQFF.